This T cell receptor (beta chain) was sequenced in a study of T-cell memory formation after mild COVID-19. Germline-derived CDR1 and CDR2 are LGHDT and YNNKEL (reference sequence). CDR3 length equals 15 residues. Trimming stripped 1 base from V and 0 bases from J, with 8 bases between. TCRdb independently ran MiXCR on the 5' RACE reads; one entry per CDR3 protein. The profile shows a few hundred thousand distinct CDR3 sequences, around 19% of them singletons. This sequence joins TRBV3-1 and TRBJ2-3; D not certain. The sequencing input was PBMCs or a T cell subset sorted from them (not recorded which). This sequence originates from a man younger than 30 who had mild COVID-19 (a few samples of this study predate the infection). Cell type and time point are not known. Here the CDR3 DNA reads TGTGCCAGCAGCCAAGGCTTGCGGAGCACAGATACGCAGTATTTT. This translates into CASSQGLRSTDTQYF.